The entry below gives a single T cell receptor beta chain sequence along with its context. This specimen comes from a study of T cells in Graves' hyperthyroidism and ophthalmopathy. Amplification targeted TCR beta CDR3 regions from RNA transcripts. During a first-round RT-PCR of the TCR CDR3, the HTBI primer set was used. MiXCR was run by TCRdb on the multiplex PCR reads, yielding one entry per CDR3 protein. This sample yields a few hundred thousand distinct CDR3 sequences, of which 40% to 50% are seen a single time; about 40% belongs to the top ten. The ends were cut back, 7 bases at V and 3 bases at J, with 22 bases in the middle. Germline CDR1 is SGHNT and CDR2 is YYREEE (reference sequence). The CDR3 sequence is 16 residues long.

V usage is TRBV5-4 and J usage is TRBJ1-1; unclear D gene. This TCR derives from an adult woman with Graves' disease, either hyperthyroidism or ophthalmopathy (not recorded which). The sequenced material came from peripheral blood or thyroid tissue (not recorded which). The CDR3 DNA sequence: TGTGCCAGCCTTAGATGGGGATCGATCGGGGACACTGAAGCTTTCTTT. Protein product: CASLRWGSIGDTEAFF.